This T cell receptor beta chain came from a study of CD8+ T cells in alopecia areata. Whole-study context: Patients in the study were on tofacitinib for 6 to 18 months, then off it for 6 months. Broader study findings: Tofacitinib significantly lowered scalp clonality and expanded CD8+ clones among the top 100.

Trimming took 1 base from V and 11 from J, leaving 12 bases between them. This CDR3 region has 14 residues. The germline V gene encodes CDR1 MGHDK and CDR2 SYGVNS. Points on this clone: Its target is unknown.

The authors extracted RNA and reverse transcribed it into cDNA as the sequencing template. Profiled with immunoSEQ multiplex PCR; TCRdb holds only in-frame clones, not every one. The table includes about 140,000 clones, approximately 90% detected once. Specified treatment: oral pan-JAK inhibitor, 5-10 mg twice daily. This specimen was CD8+ T cells sorted from blood, taken at week 4, from a patient treated with tofacitinib. This TCR was recovered from a human donor with alopecia areata. The V gene is TRBV25-1, the J gene TRBJ1-6; no definite D call. Here the CDR3 DNA reads TGTGCCAGCAGTGAATTAGGTCCCTGGGCACCCCTCCACTTT. This sequence encodes CASSELGPWAPLHF.